A single sample is the source of the 13 T cell receptor beta chains below, sequenced in a study of T-cell memory formation after mild COVID-19. TCRdb redid the calling of the 5' RACE reads with MiXCR, one entry per CDR3 protein. The profile covers 120,000 or so distinct CDR3 sequences, with about 6% appearing a single time and 2.2% taken by the ten largest. Sequencing was done on a sample of PBMCs or a T cell subset sorted from them (not recorded which). These receptors came from an adult woman who had mild COVID-19 (a few samples of this study predate the infection). Cell type and time point are not known.

The rearrangement links TRBV11-2 to TRBJ2-4; 10 bases agree with TRBD1. The V and J ends lost 1 base and 0 bases, in that order; junction bases with no gene match: 3. The germline V gene has CDR1 SGHAT and CDR2 FQNNGV. This CDR3 contains 17 residues. Written as DNA, the CDR3 is TGTGCCAGCAGCTTAGGACAGGGGGCTCTAGCCAAAAACATTCAGTACTTC. Its translation is CASSLGQGALAKNIQYF.

This chain links TRBV30 with TRBJ1-3; D call uncertain. CDR1 is GTSNPN and CDR2 is SVGIG in the germline V gene (reference sequence). V gave up 7 bases and J gave up 0 bases, with 7 bases separating them. The CDR3 runs 12 residues. CDR3 coding DNA: TGTGCCTCGCGAGCCTCTGGAAACACCATATATTTT. Translated, it gives CASRASGNTIYF.

This chain connects TRBV4-1 to TRBJ2-1, with 13 bases that match TRBD2. The J segment lost 4 bases and the V segment lost 0 bases, leaving 15 bases of the junction unmatched. Germline values: CDR1 MGHRA, CDR2 YSYEKL. The CDR3 runs to 21 residues. This chain's CDR3 is CASSQEQGQAVTSGGYNEQFF. CDR3 sequence (DNA): TGCGCCAGCAGCCAAGAGCAAGGTCAAGCTGTGACTAGCGGGGGGTACAATGAGCAGTTCTTC.

This clonotype was counted at least ten times. The chain uses TRBV12-3 or TRBV12-4 and TRBJ2-1; possible D gene TRBD2, 6 bases. The CDR3 length is 17 residues. The ends were cut back, 5 bases at V and 0 bases at J, with 17 bases in the middle. The CDR3 is CASSQLGGTSSYNEQFF. The CDR3 bases are TGTGCCAGCAGTCAGCTCGGAGGGACGAGCTCCTACAATGAGCAGTTCTTC.

This rearrangement joins TRBV9 to TRBJ1-2, with 8 nucleotides matching TRBD1. CDR3 length: 14 amino acids. The germline CDR1 and CDR2 sequences are SGDLS and YYNGEE. With V trimmed by 2 bases and J by 4 bases, 4 bases remained unmatched. This CDR3 is CASSVDRVSYGYTF. The CDR3 DNA sequence: TGTGCCAGCAGCGTGGACAGGGTTAGCTATGGCTACACCTTC.

The rearrangement joins TRBV7-2 to TRBJ1-3; 7 nucleotides match TRBD1. Germline loops: CDR1 SGHTA, CDR2 FQGNSA. The CDR3 is made up of 15 amino acids. Losses at the gene ends were 5 bases for V and 2 bases for J; bases not matched to a gene: 6. The CDR3 reads CASSVDRAPGNTIYF. CDR3 nucleotides: TGTGCCAGCAGCGTAGACAGGGCGCCTGGAAACACCATATATTTT.

The V and J genes are TRBV4-1 and TRBJ1-1; D remains unclear. V lost 0 bases to trimming and J lost 10 bases, with 12 bases between them. In germline, CDR1 is MGHRA, CDR2 YSYEKL. This CDR3 spans 13 amino acids. This CDR3 is CASSQEGIEAAFF. Here the CDR3 DNA reads TGCGCCAGCAGCCAAGAGGGGATAGAAGCAGCTTTCTTT.

This clonotype has a handful of counts. The rearrangement links TRBV6-5 to TRBJ1-1; no reliable D call. Germline V gene data show CDR1 as MNHEY and CDR2 as SVGAGI. The CDR3 covers 15 residues. V lost 5 bases and J 0 bases, leaving 13 bases between the germline ends. The CDR3 bases are TGTGCCAGCAGTGTAGGGAGGCCCATGAACACTGAAGCTTTCTTT. The encoded protein is CASSVGRPMNTEAFF.

Many counts were recorded for this clonotype. The chain is built from TRBV5-6 and TRBJ2-7; TRBD1 matches at 9 bases. With 0 bases clipped from V and 12 bases from J, the junction kept 13 bases outside the gene matches. Germline assignment: CDR1 SGHDT and CDR2 YYEEEE. The CDR3 runs to 15 residues. The CDR3 DNA is TGTGCCAGCAGCTTGGGGGTAAGGACAGGGGATAATTCGTACTTC. Protein product: CASSLGVRTGDNSYF.

This clonotype was counted a few times. The V and J genes are TRBV18 and TRBJ2-5, with a tentative D call TRBD1 (5 bases). Germline CDR1 reads KGHSH; CDR2 reads LQKENI. V was pared by 1 base and J by 5 bases, with 11 bases between. This CDR3 spans 14 amino acids. The CDR3 coding sequence is TGTGCCAGCTCACCACAGGGGCTAAGCGAGACCCAGTACTTC. Translating gives CASSPQGLSETQYF. Supplemented by reference TRBV18 and TRBJ2-5, the full variable domain reads NAGVMQNPRHLVRRRGQEARLRCSPMKGHSHVYWYRQLPEEGLKFMVYLQKENIIDESGMPKERFSAEFPKEGPSILRIQQVVRGDSAAYFCASSPQGLSETQYFGPGTRLLVL.

This clonotype has just a few counts. V and J are TRBV12-3 or TRBV12-4 and TRBJ2-1; D uncertain. Trimming stripped 2 bases from V and 5 bases from J, with 10 bases between. The CDR3 length is 14 residues. The DNA for the CDR3 is TGTGCCAGCAGTTTACTCTTTGACAACAATGAGCAGTTCTTC. Encoded protein: CASSLLFDNNEQFF.

In regard to this clonotype: The final CDR3 position lacks the conserved phenylalanine or tryptophan, pointing to a likely read error. The limits of the CDR3 on the DNA are not certain, so only TCRdb's listed CDR3 is given. This sequence joins TRBV6-6 and TRBJ2-1; the table calls TRBD2, which could not be checked here. 14 amino acids form the CDR3, both terminal residues included. Germline values: CDR1 MNHNY, CDR2 SVGAGI (reference sequence). The CDR3 reads CASSPPDFAIRLSL.

This clonotype has ten or more counts. This chain links TRBV12-3 or TRBV12-4 with TRBJ2-1; D uncertain. Deletions cut 4 bases from V and 9 bases from J, with 10 bases between. The CDR3 length is 12 residues. Here the CDR3 reads CASSSQTLEQFF. The CDR3 DNA is TGTGCCAGCAGTTCCCAGACACTTGAGCAGTTCTTC.